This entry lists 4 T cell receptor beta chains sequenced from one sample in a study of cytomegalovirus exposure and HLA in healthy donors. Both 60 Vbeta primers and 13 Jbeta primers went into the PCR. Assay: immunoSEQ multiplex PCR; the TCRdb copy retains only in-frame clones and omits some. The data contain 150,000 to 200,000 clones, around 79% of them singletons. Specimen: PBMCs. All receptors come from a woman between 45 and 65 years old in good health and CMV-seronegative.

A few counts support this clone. The CDR3 DNA follows: TGTGCCAGCAGCTTATTATGGGGGAGGATGAACACTGAAGCTTTCTTT. Encoded protein: CASSLLWGRMNTEAFF. The chain is built from TRBV7-9 and TRBJ1-1; a weak D match, TRBD1 (5 bases). With 2 bases removed from V and 0 bases from J, the gap between germline ends came to 13 bases. This CDR3 contains 16 residues. In germline, CDR1 is SEHNR, CDR2 FQNEAQ (reference sequence).

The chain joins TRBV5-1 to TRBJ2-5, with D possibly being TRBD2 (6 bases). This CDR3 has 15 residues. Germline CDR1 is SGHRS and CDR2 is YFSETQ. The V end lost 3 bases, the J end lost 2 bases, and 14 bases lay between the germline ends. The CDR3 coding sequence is TGCGCCAGCAGCTGGGGACTCGTTTTGCAAGAGACCCAGTACTTC. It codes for CASSWGLVLQETQYF.

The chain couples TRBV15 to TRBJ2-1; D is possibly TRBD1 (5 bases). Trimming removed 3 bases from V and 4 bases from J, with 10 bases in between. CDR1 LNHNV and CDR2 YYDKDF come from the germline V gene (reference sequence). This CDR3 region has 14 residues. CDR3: CATSSGAEYNEQFF. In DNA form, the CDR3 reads TGTGCCACCAGCAGTGGGGCGGAGTACAATGAGCAGTTCTTC.

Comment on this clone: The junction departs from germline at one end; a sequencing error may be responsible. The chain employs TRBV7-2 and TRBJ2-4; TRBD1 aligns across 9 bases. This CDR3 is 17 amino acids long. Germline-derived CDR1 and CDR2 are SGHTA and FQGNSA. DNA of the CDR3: TGTGCCAGCAGCTTAGTAGGGACAGGGTTCCCAAAAAACAGTCAGTACTTC. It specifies CASSLVGTGFPKNSQYF. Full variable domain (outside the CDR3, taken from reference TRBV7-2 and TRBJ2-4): GAGVSQSPSNKVTEKGKDVELRCDPISGHTALYWYRQSLGQGLEFLIYFQGNSAPDKSGLPSDRFSAERTGGSVSTLTIQRTQQEDSAVYLCASSLVGTGFPKNSQYFGAGTRLSVL.